This entry features one T cell receptor beta chain sequence. Its cognate antigen is unknown. This sample is part of a study of T cells in Graves' hyperthyroidism and ophthalmopathy. CDR3 size: 16 residues. V lost 4 bases and J lost 0, with 15 bases in between. Germline V gene data show CDR1 as SGHRS and CDR2 as YFSETQ. Study-level findings and limits: Most clonotypes that expanded in the thyroid above 0.001 also showed up in blood. Ophthalmopathy got predicted by the model a median roughly 6.4 months before its onset.

TCR beta CDR3 sequences were amplified from RNA transcripts. HTBI primers drove first-round RT-PCR of the TCR CDR3. TCRdb processed the multiplex PCR reads anew with MiXCR; each CDR3 protein has one entry. This sample has 350,000 to 400,000 distinct CDR3 sequences; under 15% occur once, and the top ten carry over 25%. This receptor was obtained from a woman between 25 and 40 years old with Graves' hyperthyroidism. Sequencing was done on a sample of blood. This chain uses TRBV5-1 with TRBJ2-3, with D possibly TRBD2 on 7 matching bases. For the CDR3, the DNA is TGCGCCAGCAGCCGGAGGGGGGGGGTCAGCACAGATACGCAGTATTTT. Translation: CASSRRGGVSTDTQYF.